Shown below are 12 T cell receptor beta chains from a single sample sequenced in a study of blood T cells in healthy people across ages. A second 7 to 11 cycle PCR used barcoded and J-beta primers. TCRdb called the 5' RACE reads again in MiXCR, with one record for every CDR3 protein. The profile shows 1,500,000 or so distinct CDR3 sequences, less than 45% of them singletons. Source material: blood. The receptors originated from a woman younger than 35 in good health.

The chain uses TRBV7-2 and TRBJ1-2; a possible D gene is TRBD1 (5 bases). The CDR3 runs to 15 residues. From germline, CDR1 is SGHTA and CDR2 FQGNSA. Trimming left V 1 base short and J 4 bases short, with 13 bases between. CDR3 region: CASSLDSGTPYGYTF. The CDR3 DNA sequence: TGTGCCAGCAGCTTAGATTCTGGGACCCCCTATGGCTACACCTTC.

This chain links TRBV15 with TRBJ2-4; 8 bases align to TRBD2. The end of the DNA is better explained by TRBJ2-7, so the J call may be wrong. CDR3 size: 15 residues. The germline V gene has CDR1 LNHNV and CDR2 YYDKDF (reference sequence). The CDR3 is CATSRERAGAYEQYF. CDR3 nucleotide sequence: TGTGCCACCAGCAGAGAACGAGCGGGAGCCTACGAGCAGTACTTC.

There are a few counts of this clonotype. The chain links TRBV7-9 to TRBJ2-3; D unclear. V lost 5 bases and J 6 bases, leaving 6 bases between the germline ends. This CDR3 has 11 residues. Germline-derived CDR1 and CDR2 are SEHNR and FQNEAQ (reference sequence). For the CDR3, the DNA is TGTGCCAGCAGCAACGGGGATACGCAGTATTTT. Protein: CASSNGDTQYF.

The V gene is TRBV7-2, the J gene TRBJ2-1, with D unclear. Trimming took 4 bases from V and 8 from J, leaving 12 bases between them. The CDR3 consists of 13 residues. From germline, CDR1 is SGHTA and CDR2 FQGNSA. CDR3: CASSSTSGDEQFF. The CDR3 DNA reads TGTGCCAGCAGCTCGACTTCTGGAGATGAGCAGTTCTTC.

The CDR3 sequence: CASSPRGFGNTIYF. CDR3 bases: TGTGCCAGCAGTCCCAGGGGTTTTGGAAACACCATATATTTT. The rearrangement links TRBV27 to TRBJ1-3, with D possibly being TRBD1 (6 bases). V dropped 5 bases and J dropped 3 bases, with 11 bases sitting between them. The CDR3 consists of 14 residues. The germline V gene encodes CDR1 MNHEY and CDR2 SMNVEV (reference sequence).

This clonotype was seen a handful of times. The chain couples TRBV27 to TRBJ1-1; unclear D gene. This CDR3 has 17 residues. The ends were cut back, 0 bases at V and 4 bases at J, with 18 bases in the middle. Germline values: CDR1 MNHEY, CDR2 SMNVEV (reference sequence). CDR3 sequence: CASSLSSRDVRLTEAFF. The CDR3 DNA follows: TGTGCCAGCAGTTTATCCTCCCGGGATGTTAGGCTCACTGAAGCTTTCTTT.

V usage is TRBV20-1 and J usage is TRBJ2-7; 9 bases map to TRBD1. The CDR3 covers 14 residues. V shed 1 base, J shed 4 bases, and the junction held 5 bases outside the gene matches. The V gene's germline CDR1 is DFQATT and CDR2 SNEGSKA (reference sequence). The CDR3, as DNA: TGCAGTGCTAGAGGGGACAGGGAGATTTACGAGCAGTACTTC. This gives the protein CSARGDREIYEQYF.

This chain uses TRBV24-1 with TRBJ2-3, with D possibly matching TRBD1 (6 bases). The V gene's germline CDR1 is KGHDR and CDR2 SFDVKD. The CDR3 extends over 17 amino acids. V lost 4 bases to trimming and J lost 1 base, with 17 bases between them. The CDR3 nucleotides are TGTGCCACCAGTGACACAGGGTCGGAGTATGGCACAGATACGCAGTATTTT. This codes for CATSDTGSEYGTDTQYF.

As DNA, the CDR3 is TGCGCCAGCAGAATGGATACATCAAATGAAAAACTGTTTTTT. Its protein is CASRMDTSNEKLFF. The V and J genes are TRBV5-1 and TRBJ1-4; D unresolved. The CDR3 is 14 residues long. Trimming shortened V by 5 bases and J by 5 bases, and 13 bases separated the two germline ends. Germline CDR1 is SGHRS and CDR2 is YFSETQ.

The rearrangement joins TRBV27 to TRBJ2-7; D gene ambiguous. Germline CDR1 reads MNHEY; CDR2 reads SMNVEV (reference sequence). This CDR3 is 15 amino acids long. V was trimmed by 2 bases and J by 2 bases, leaving 13 bases between them. CDR3 DNA: TGTGCCAGCAGTTTAAGGACCGAAACCCCCTACGAGCAGTACTTC. Translated: CASSLRTETPYEQYF.

The chain employs TRBV10-3 and TRBJ1-6, with D possibly matching TRBD1 (6 bases). The CDR3 consists of 12 residues. Trimming stripped 3 bases from V and 9 bases from J, with 6 bases between. Germline values: CDR1 ENHRY, CDR2 SYGVKD. Here the CDR3 reads CAISEGGSPLHF. CDR3 nucleotide sequence: TGTGCCATCAGTGAAGGGGGTTCACCCCTCCACTTT.

J is TRBJ2-1 and V is TRBV7-2; 12 bases agree with TRBD2. The length of the CDR3 is 15 residues. Germline V gene data show CDR1 as SGHTA and CDR2 as FQGNSA. The J segment lost 10 bases and the V segment lost 7 bases, leaving 11 bases of the junction unmatched. As DNA, the CDR3 is TGTGCCAGCAAACTAGCGGGAGGTACCTCCTACGAGCAGTTCTTC. As protein: CASKLAGGTSYEQFF.